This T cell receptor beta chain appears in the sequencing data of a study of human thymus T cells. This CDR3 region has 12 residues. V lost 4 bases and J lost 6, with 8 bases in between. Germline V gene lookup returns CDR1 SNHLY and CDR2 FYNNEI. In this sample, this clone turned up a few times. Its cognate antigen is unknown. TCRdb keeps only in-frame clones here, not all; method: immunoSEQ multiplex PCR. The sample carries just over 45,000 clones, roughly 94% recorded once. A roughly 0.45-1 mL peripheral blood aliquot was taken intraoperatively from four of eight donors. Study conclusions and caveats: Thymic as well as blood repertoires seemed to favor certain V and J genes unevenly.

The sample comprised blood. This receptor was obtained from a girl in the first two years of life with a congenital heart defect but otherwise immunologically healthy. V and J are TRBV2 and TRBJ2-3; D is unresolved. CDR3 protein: CASSGRWDTQYF. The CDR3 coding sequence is TGTGCCAGCAGTGGAAGGTGGGATACGCAGTATTTT.